The sequence of this T cell receptor (beta chain) was determined in a study of T cell clonotyping in hematopoietic cell transplantation. Some clones are missing from TCRdb's copy, which holds only in-frame ones; the method was immunoSEQ multiplex PCR. The sample lists approximately 26,000 clones; 80% to 90% were seen once. Time point meaning: recipient sample about 28 days before transplant, after cytoreduction. Germline CDR1 reads SGDLS; CDR2 reads YYNGEE. This CDR3 comprises 12 residues. V lost 4 bases to trimming and J lost 6 bases, with 7 bases between them. The chain uses TRBV9 and TRBJ2-2, with D unresolved. This receptor was obtained from a woman aged 55-69 years with acute myeloid leukemia. Some clones in this sample may be carry-over from other donors' samples. The sequences come from peripheral blood mononuclear cells, collected before stem cell transplant. The CDR3 protein is CASSTHPGELFF. Here the CDR3 DNA reads TGTGCCAGCAGCACCCACCCCGGGGAGCTGTTTTTT.